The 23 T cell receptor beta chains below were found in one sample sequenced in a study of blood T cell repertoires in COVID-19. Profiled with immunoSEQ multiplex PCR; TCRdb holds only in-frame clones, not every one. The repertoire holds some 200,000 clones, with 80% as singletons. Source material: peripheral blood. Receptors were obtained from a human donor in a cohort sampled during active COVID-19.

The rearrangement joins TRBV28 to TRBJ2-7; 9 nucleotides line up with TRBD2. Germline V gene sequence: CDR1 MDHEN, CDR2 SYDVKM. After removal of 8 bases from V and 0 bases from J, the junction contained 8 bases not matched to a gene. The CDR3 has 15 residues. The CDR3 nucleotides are TGTGCCAGCGCACCTGAGCGGGAGGCCTCCTACGAGCAGTACTTC. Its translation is CASAPEREASYEQYF.

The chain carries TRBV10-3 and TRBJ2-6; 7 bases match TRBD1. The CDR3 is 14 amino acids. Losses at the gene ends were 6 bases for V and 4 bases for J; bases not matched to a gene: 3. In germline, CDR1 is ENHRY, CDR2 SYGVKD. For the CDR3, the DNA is TGTGCCATCAGCACAGGGGCCGGGGCCAACGTCCTGACTTTC. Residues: CAISTGAGANVLTF.

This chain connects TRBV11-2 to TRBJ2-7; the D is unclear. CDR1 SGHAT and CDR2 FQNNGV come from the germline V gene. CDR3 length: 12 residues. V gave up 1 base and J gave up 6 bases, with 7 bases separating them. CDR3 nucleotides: TGTGCCAGCAGCTTAGTTGTCCGCGAGCAGTACTTC. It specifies CASSLVVREQYF. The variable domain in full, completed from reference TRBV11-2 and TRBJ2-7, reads EAGVAQSPRYKIIEKRQSVAFWCNPISGHATLYWYQQILGQGPKLLIQFQNNGVVDDSQLPKDRFSAERLKGVDSTLKIQPAKLEDSAVYLCASSLVVREQYFGPGTRLTVT.

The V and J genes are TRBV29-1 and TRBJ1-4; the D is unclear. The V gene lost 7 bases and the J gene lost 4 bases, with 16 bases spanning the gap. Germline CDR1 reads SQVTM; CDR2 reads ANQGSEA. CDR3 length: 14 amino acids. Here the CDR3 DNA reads TGCAGCGCTCGCGTTGGTATCGGTAATGAAAAACTGTTTTTT. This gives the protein CSARVGIGNEKLFF.

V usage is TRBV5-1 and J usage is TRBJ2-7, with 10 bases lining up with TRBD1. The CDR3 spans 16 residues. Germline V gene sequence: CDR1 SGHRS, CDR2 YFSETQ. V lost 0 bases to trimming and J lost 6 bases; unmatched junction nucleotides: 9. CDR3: CASSLAPGQGYGEQYF. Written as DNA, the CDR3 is TGCGCCAGCAGCTTGGCTCCGGGACAGGGGTACGGCGAGCAGTACTTC.

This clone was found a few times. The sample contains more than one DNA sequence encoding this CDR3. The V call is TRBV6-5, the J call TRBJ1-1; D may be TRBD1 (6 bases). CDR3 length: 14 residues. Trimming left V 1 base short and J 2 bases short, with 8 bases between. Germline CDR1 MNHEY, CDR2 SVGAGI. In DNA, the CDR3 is TGTGCCAGCAGTTACTTACAGGGAAACACTGAAGCTTTCTTT. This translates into CASSYLQGNTEAFF.

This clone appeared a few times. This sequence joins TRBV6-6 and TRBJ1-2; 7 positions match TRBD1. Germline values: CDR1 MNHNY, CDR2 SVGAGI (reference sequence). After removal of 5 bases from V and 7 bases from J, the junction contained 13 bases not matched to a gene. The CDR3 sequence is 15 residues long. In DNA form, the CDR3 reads TGTGCCAGCAGTGCGGACAGGCCCAAGGATTCTGGCTACACCTTC. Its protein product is CASSADRPKDSGYTF.

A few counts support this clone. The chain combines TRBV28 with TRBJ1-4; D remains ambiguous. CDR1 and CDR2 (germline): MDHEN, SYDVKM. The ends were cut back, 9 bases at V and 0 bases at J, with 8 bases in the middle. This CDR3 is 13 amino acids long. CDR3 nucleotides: TGTGCCAGTCGCACTTCAACTAATGAAAAACTGTTTTTT. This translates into CASRTSTNEKLFF.

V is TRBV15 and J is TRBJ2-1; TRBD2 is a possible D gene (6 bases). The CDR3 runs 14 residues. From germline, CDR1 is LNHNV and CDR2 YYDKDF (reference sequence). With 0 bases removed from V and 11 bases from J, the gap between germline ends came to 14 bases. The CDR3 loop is CATSRDPSVEQQFF. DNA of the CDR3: TGTGCCACCAGCAGAGATCCTAGCGTAGAGCAGCAGTTCTTC.

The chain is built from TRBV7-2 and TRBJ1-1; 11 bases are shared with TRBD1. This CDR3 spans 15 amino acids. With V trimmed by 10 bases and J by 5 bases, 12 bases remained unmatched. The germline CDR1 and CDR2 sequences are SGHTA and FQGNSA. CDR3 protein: CATSRDRGIGTEAFF. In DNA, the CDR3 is TGTGCCACCTCCCGGGACAGGGGGATTGGTACTGAAGCTTTCTTT.

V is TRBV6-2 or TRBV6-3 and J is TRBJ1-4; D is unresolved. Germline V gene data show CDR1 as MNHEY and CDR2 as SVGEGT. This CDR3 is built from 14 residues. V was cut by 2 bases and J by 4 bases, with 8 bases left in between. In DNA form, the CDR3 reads TGTGCCAGCAGTTACGCGGGGTTTAATGAAAAACTGTTTTTT. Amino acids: CASSYAGFNEKLFF.

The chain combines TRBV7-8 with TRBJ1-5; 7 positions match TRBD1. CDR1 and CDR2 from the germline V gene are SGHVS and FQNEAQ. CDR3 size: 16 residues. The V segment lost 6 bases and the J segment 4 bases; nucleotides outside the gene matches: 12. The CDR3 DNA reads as TGTGCCAGCAGTGGGGACAGAGTTGGGGCAAATCAGCCCCAGCATTTT. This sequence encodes CASSGDRVGANQPQHF.

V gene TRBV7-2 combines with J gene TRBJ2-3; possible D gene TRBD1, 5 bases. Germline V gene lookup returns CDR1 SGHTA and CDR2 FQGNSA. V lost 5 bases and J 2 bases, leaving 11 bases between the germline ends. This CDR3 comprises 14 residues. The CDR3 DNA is TGTGCCAGCAGCCACCCGACAGTCACAGATACGCAGTATTTT. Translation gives CASSHPTVTDTQYF.

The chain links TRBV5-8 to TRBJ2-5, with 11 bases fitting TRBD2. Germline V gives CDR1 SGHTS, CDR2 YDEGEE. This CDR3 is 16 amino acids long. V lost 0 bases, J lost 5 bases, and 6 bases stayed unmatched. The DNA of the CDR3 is TGTGCCAGCAGCTTGGCCACGGGACTAGCGGCGGAGACCCAGTACTTC. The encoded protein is CASSLATGLAAETQYF. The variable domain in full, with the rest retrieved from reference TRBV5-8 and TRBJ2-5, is EAGVTQSPTHLIKTRGQQATLRCSPISGHTSVYWYQQALGLGLQFLLWYDEGEERNRGNFPPRFSGRQFPNYSSELNVNALELEDSALYLCASSLATGLAAETQYFGPGTRLLVL.

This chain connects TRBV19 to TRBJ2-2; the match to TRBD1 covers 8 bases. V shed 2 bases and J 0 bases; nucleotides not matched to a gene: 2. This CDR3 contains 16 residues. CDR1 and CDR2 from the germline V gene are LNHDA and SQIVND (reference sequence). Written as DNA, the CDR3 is TGTGCCAGTAGTATACAGGGGGCCACGAACACCGGGGAGCTGTTTTTT. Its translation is CASSIQGATNTGELFF.

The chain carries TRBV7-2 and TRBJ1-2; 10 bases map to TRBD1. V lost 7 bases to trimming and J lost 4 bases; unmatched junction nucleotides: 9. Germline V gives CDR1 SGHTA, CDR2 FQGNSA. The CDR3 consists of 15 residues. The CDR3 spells CASTRDRGGSYGYTF. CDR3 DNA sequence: TGTGCCAGCACCCGGGACAGGGGAGGTAGCTATGGCTACACCTTC.

As DNA, the CDR3 is TGTGCCAGCAGCTCACTAGCGGGAGGGAACCTCGCCTACGAGCAGTACTTC. Its translation: CASSSLAGGNLAYEQYF. This chain links TRBV5-5 with TRBJ2-7, with 13 nucleotides matching TRBD2. This CDR3 has 17 amino acids. Germline CDR1 SGHKS, CDR2 YYEKEE (reference sequence). Unmatched junction bases numbered 8, after V lost 3 bases and J lost 2 bases.

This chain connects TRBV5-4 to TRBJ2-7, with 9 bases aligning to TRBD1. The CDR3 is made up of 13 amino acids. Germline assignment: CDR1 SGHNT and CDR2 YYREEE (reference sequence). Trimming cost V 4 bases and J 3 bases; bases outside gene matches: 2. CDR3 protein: CASSRDRDYEQYF. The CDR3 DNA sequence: TGTGCCAGCAGCCGGGACAGGGACTACGAGCAGTACTTC.

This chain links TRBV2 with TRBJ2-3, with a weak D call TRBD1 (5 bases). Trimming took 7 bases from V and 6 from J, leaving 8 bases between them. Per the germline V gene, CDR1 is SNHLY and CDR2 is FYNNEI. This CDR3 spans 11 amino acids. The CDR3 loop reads CASMGQDTQYF. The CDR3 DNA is TGTGCCAGCATGGGGCAGGATACGCAGTATTTT.

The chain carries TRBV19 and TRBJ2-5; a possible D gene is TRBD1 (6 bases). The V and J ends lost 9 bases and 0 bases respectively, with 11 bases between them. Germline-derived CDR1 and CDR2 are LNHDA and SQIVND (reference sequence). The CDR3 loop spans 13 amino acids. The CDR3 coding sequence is TGTGCCAGCGGAGACAGGTACCAAGAGACCCAGTACTTC. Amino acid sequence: CASGDRYQETQYF.

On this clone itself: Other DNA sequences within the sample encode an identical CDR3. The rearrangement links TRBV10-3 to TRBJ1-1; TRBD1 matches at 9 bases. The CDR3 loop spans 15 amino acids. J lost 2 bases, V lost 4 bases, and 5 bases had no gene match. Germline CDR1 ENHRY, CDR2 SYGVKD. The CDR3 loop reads CAISGPGQGNTEAFF. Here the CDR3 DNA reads TGTGCCATCAGTGGACCGGGACAGGGTAACACTGAAGCTTTCTTT.

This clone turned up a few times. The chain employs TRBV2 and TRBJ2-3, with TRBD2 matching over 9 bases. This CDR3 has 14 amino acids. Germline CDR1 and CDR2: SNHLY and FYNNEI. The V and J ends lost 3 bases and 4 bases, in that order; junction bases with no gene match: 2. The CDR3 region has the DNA TGTGCCAGCAGTGATCAGCGGGGGGCAGATACGCAGTATTTT. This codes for CASSDQRGADTQYF.

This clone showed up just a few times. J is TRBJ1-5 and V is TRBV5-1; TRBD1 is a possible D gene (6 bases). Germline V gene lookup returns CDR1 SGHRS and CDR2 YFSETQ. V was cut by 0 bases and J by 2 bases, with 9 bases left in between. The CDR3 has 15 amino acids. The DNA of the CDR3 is TGCGCCAGCAGCTTGGACAGGGCAGGCAATCAGCCCCAGCATTTT. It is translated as CASSLDRAGNQPQHF.